This passage covers 23 T cell receptor beta chains from one sample sequenced in a study of technical replicates of blood from a handful of donors (dated by TCRdb to between 2016 and 2019). Receptor libraries were prepared by the immunoSEQ multiplex PCR assay. TCRdb took this table from immuneACCESS and kept in-frame rearrangements with V and J called. Such tables lack part of the clones; where checked against another copy, unresolved V genes explain under half of the gap, and the rest is unexplained. This sample is represented by about 100,000 clones; around 95% of them were singletons. The top ten constitute 0.2% to 0.25% of the sample. Sequencing used T cells isolated from PBMCs. The receptors were gathered from a human donor in good health.

This chain connects TRBV28 to TRBJ2-1; TRBD2 agrees at 10 bases. The V segment lost 5 bases and the J segment 4 bases; nucleotides outside the gene matches: 8. CDR1 MDHEN and CDR2 SYDVKM come from the germline V gene. The CDR3 runs to 16 residues. CDR3 protein: CASSEAAGGVYNEQFF. The CDR3 DNA follows: TGTGCCAGCAGTGAAGCAGCGGGAGGGGTATACAATGAGCAGTTCTTC.

This clone occurred once. This chain links TRBV5-8 with TRBJ1-5; D possibly corresponds to TRBD1 (6 bases). Germline loops: CDR1 SGHTS, CDR2 YDEGEE. V gave up 1 base and J gave up 12 bases, with 20 bases separating them. The CDR3 extends over 15 amino acids. The CDR3 reads CASSLSGDTARNQHF. Written as DNA, the CDR3 is TGTGCCAGCAGCTTGTCTGGGGACACAGCAAGGAACCAGCATTTT. The full variable domain, completed using reference TRBV5-8 and TRBJ1-5, is EAGVTQSPTHLIKTRGQQATLRCSPISGHTSVYWYQQALGLGLQFLLWYDEGEERNRGNFPPRFSGRQFPNYSSELNVNALELEDSALYLCASSLSGDTARNQHFGDGTRLSIL.

CDR3 coding DNA: TGTGCCAGCAGCCCAAGGGGGGAAAAACTGTTTTTT. Protein: CASSPRGEKLFF. The genes are TRBV9 and TRBJ1-4; a weak D match, TRBD1 (6 bases). Germline CDR1 SGDLS, CDR2 YYNGEE. The CDR3 is 12 residues long. Trimming removed 4 bases at V and 8 bases at J, with 9 bases between.

The V gene is TRBV6-1, the J gene TRBJ1-1; maybe TRBD1 (6 bases). The CDR3 has 13 amino acids. V was clipped by 8 bases and J by 5 bases, with 15 bases between them. CDR1 and CDR2 from the germline V gene are MNHNS and SASEGT. DNA for the CDR3: TGTGCCAGCGCAGGGGACGGCGGTACTGAAGCTTTCTTT. Protein product: CASAGDGGTEAFF.

This chain uses TRBV5-1 with TRBJ2-2, with TRBD2 matching over 10 bases. Germline loops: CDR1 SGHRS, CDR2 YFSETQ. The length of the CDR3 is 16 residues. Losses at the gene ends were 2 bases for V and 1 base for J; bases not matched to a gene: 2. The CDR3 reads CASSFRLAGNTGELFF. CDR3 bases: TGCGCCAGCAGCTTCAGACTAGCGGGGAACACCGGGGAGCTGTTTTTT.

The chain recombines TRBV5-6 with TRBJ1-5; 7 nucleotides match TRBD1. This CDR3 comprises 13 residues. Unmatched junction bases numbered 3, after V lost 4 bases and J lost 5 bases. CDR1 and CDR2 (germline): SGHDT, YYEEEE. The CDR3 sequence is CASSLGGYQPQHF. The CDR3 region has the DNA TGTGCCAGCAGCCTAGGGGGCTATCAGCCCCAGCATTTT.

This chain uses TRBV19 with TRBJ2-1; D unclear. The V gene's germline CDR1 is LNHDA and CDR2 SQIVND (reference sequence). The CDR3 contains 14 residues. V shed 4 bases and J shed 1 base, with 8 bases lying between them. The CDR3 DNA is TGTGCCAGTAGTACATCAGGTTCCTACAATGAGCAGTTCTTC. Protein product: CASSTSGSYNEQFF. Full variable domain (rest looked up from reference TRBV19 and TRBJ2-1): DGGITQSPKYLFRKEGQNVTLSCEQNLNHDAMYWYRQDPGQGLRLIYYSQIVNDFQKGDIAEGYSVSREKKESFPLTVTSAQKNPTAFYLCASSTSGSYNEQFFGPGTRLTVL.

V and J are TRBV16 and TRBJ1-2, with D unclear. The germline CDR1 and CDR2 sequences are KGHSY and FQNENV. V lost 6 bases and J 4 bases, leaving 6 bases between the germline ends. The CDR3 runs to 11 residues. CDR3 sequence reads: CASSDFYGYTF. The CDR3 DNA follows: TGTGCCAGCAGTGACTTCTATGGCTACACCTTC.

The chain couples TRBV9 to TRBJ2-7; TRBD1 aligns across 7 bases. The J segment lost 3 bases and the V segment lost 2 bases, leaving 2 bases of the junction unmatched. The CDR3 totals 13 residues. Germline loops: CDR1 SGDLS, CDR2 YYNGEE. For the CDR3, the DNA is TGTGCCAGCAGCGTGGGACAGTTCTACGAGCAGTACTTC. It specifies CASSVGQFYEQYF.

This chain uses TRBV2 with TRBJ2-2, with D perhaps TRBD2 (7 bases). The CDR3 contains 16 residues. CDR1 is SNHLY, CDR2 FYNNEI, per germline. With 7 bases removed from V and 7 bases from J, the gap between germline ends came to 22 bases. Here the CDR3 DNA reads TGTGCCAGCACTGGGGGGGCTAGCGGATTGATCGGGGAGCTGTTTTTT. Residues: CASTGGASGLIGELFF.

About this clone itself: One end of the junction fails to match germline, which may point to a read error. The CDR3 reads CASSSQGYHEQFF. The DNA of the CDR3 is TGTGCCAGCAGCTCACAGGGCTACCATGAGCAGTTCTTC. V usage is TRBV7-9 and J usage is TRBJ2-1, with a tentative D call TRBD1 (6 bases). CDR3 length: 13 residues. CDR1 is SEHNR, CDR2 FQNEAQ, per germline (reference sequence).

The rearrangement links TRBV10-3 to TRBJ2-6; D is possibly TRBD1 (6 bases). CDR3 size: 19 residues. Between the trimmed V and J ends, which lost 3 bases and 0 bases, there was a span of 18 bases. Looked up from germline, CDR1 is ENHRY and CDR2 is SYGVKD. The CDR3 loop is CAISDPTTGLSSGANVLTF. The CDR3 coding sequence is TGTGCCATCAGTGACCCCACGACAGGACTCAGCTCTGGGGCCAACGTCCTGACTTTC.

The V and J genes are TRBV7-2 and TRBJ2-7; D call uncertain. Trimming left V 2 bases short and J 2 bases short, with 7 bases between. The CDR3 is 13 amino acids. Germline V gene data show CDR1 as SGHTA and CDR2 as FQGNSA. The DNA of the CDR3 is TGTGCCAGCAGCTTAAACAGCCCCTACGAGCAGTACTTC. It codes for CASSLNSPYEQYF.

This chain connects TRBV5-5 to TRBJ1-2, with D possibly matching TRBD1 (5 bases). The CDR3 runs to 12 residues. Per germline, CDR1 SGHKS and CDR2 YYEKEE (reference sequence). V was cut by 3 bases and J by 7 bases, with 10 bases left in between. CDR3 loop: CASSWGGRGYTF. DNA of the CDR3: TGTGCCAGCAGCTGGGGGGGTCGTGGCTACACCTTC.

The chain recombines TRBV5-1 with TRBJ2-1, with 9 bases matching TRBD2. V shed 4 bases and J 3 bases; nucleotides not matched to a gene: 5. The CDR3 length is 15 residues. CDR1 is SGHRS and CDR2 is YFSETQ in the germline V gene. CDR3 sequence reads: CASSPRLADYNEQFF. The CDR3 DNA is TGCGCCAGCAGCCCCCGACTAGCGGACTACAATGAGCAGTTCTTC.

V is TRBV6-1 and J is TRBJ1-4; D is unresolved. CDR3 length equals 13 residues. V lost 3 bases and J 7 bases, leaving 9 bases between the germline ends. Germline CDR1 reads MNHNS; CDR2 reads SASEGT. This CDR3 is CASSEGIAEKLFF. The CDR3, as DNA: TGTGCCAGCAGTGAGGGTATAGCTGAAAAACTGTTTTTT.

The chain has TRBV7-2 and TRBJ1-2; 9 bases match TRBD1. V trimming: 3 bases; J trimming: 8 bases; junction bases outside the gene matches: 1. The CDR3 runs to 12 residues. Per germline, CDR1 SGHTA and CDR2 FQGNSA. CDR3 in DNA: TGTGCCAGCAGCTTGACAGGGGGAGGCTACACCTTC. It specifies CASSLTGGGYTF.

The V gene is TRBV12-5, the J gene TRBJ1-4; D gene ambiguous. The germline V gene has CDR1 LGHNT and CDR2 FRNRAP. V was clipped by 4 bases and J by 3 bases, with 18 bases between them. The CDR3 sequence is 17 residues long. CDR3 DNA: TGTGCTAGTGGTTCCAACCCAGGAGGGAGGTCTAATGAAAAACTGTTTTTT. Protein product: CASGSNPGGRSNEKLFF.

The chain's CDR3 is CASSQTLGDMNTEAFF. The CDR3 DNA reads TGTGCCAGCAGCCAAACATTAGGGGACATGAACACTGAAGCTTTCTTT. The chain is built from TRBV4-2 and TRBJ1-1, with a weak D call TRBD1 (6 bases). V was trimmed by 2 bases and J by 0 bases, leaving 13 bases between them. Germline V gives CDR1 LGHNA, CDR2 YNFKEQ. This CDR3 comprises 16 residues.

This chain links TRBV10-2 with TRBJ2-1; 12 bases match TRBD1. Germline V CDR1 and CDR2: WSHSY, SAAADI. V dropped 6 bases and J dropped 7; count of bases not matched to a gene: 7. CDR3 length: 15 amino acids. The CDR3 sequence is CASRPGQGAANEQFF. The CDR3 nucleotides read TGCGCCAGCAGGCCGGGACAGGGGGCGGCGAATGAGCAGTTCTTC.

This sequence joins TRBV7-9 and TRBJ1-2; 8 nucleotides agree with TRBD1. Germline V lookup: CDR1 SEHNR, CDR2 FQNEAQ (reference sequence). J gave up 8 bases and V 3 bases, and 5 bases lay outside the gene matches. The length of the CDR3 is 13 residues. The CDR3 loop is CASSLWTGQGYTF. The CDR3 DNA follows: TGTGCCAGCAGCTTGTGGACAGGGCAAGGCTACACCTTC.

The V call is TRBV15, the J call TRBJ1-2; 8 nucleotides agree with TRBD1. Germline V gene lookup returns CDR1 LNHNV and CDR2 YYDKDF (reference sequence). The CDR3 covers 17 residues. The V gene end was trimmed by 5 bases and the J gene end by 4 bases; junction bases not matched to a gene: 15. CDR3: CATSGNPFFGQGYGYTF. CDR3 DNA: TGTGCCACCAGCGGAAACCCGTTTTTTGGACAGGGCTATGGCTACACCTTC.

The chain links TRBV18 to TRBJ1-5; D perhaps matches TRBD1 (5 bases). The germline V and J ends were trimmed by 7 bases and 2 bases, with 9 bases remaining between them. The CDR3 runs to 13 residues. CDR1 is KGHSH, CDR2 LQKENI, per germline. The CDR3 nucleotides are TGTGCCAGCTGGCGGGGGGGCAATCAGCCCCAGCATTTT. Protein product: CASWRGGNQPQHF. Full variable domain (missing parts from reference TRBV18 and TRBJ1-5): NAGVMQNPRHLVRRRGQEARLRCSPMKGHSHVYWYRQLPEEGLKFMVYLQKENIIDESGMPKERFSAEFPKEGPSILRIQQVVRGDSAAYFCASWRGGNQPQHFGDGTRLSIL.